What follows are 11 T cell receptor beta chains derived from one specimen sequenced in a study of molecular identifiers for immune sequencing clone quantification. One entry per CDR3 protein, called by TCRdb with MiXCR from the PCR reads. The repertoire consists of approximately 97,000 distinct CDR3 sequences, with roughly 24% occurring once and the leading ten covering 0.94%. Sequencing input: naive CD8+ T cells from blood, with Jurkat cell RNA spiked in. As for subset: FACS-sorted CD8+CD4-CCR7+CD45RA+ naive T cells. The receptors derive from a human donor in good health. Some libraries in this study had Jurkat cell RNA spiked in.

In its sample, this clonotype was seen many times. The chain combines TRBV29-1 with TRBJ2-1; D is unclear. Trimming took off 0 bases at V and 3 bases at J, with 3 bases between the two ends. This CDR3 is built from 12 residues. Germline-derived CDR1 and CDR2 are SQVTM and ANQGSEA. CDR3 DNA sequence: TGCAGCGTTGAAGACAGCTACAATGAGCAGTTCTTC. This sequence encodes CSVEDSYNEQFF.

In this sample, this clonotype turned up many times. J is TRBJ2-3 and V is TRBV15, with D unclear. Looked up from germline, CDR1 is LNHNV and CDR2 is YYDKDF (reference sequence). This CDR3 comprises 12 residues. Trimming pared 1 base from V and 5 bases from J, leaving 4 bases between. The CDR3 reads CATSRVQDTQYF. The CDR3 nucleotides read TGTGCCACCAGCAGAGTACAAGATACGCAGTATTTT.

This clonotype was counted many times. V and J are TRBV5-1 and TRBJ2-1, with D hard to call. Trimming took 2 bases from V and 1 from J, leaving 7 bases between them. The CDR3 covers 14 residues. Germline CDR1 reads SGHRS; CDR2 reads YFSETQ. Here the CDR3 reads CASSLAGSYNEQFF. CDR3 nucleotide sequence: TGCGCCAGCAGCTTAGCTGGTTCCTACAATGAGCAGTTCTTC. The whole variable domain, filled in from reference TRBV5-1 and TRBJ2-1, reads KAGVTQTPRYLIKTRGQQVTLSCSPISGHRSVSWYQQTPGQGLQFLFEYFSETQRNKGNFPGRFSGRQFSNSRSEMNVSTLELGDSALYLCASSLAGSYNEQFFGPGTRLTVL.

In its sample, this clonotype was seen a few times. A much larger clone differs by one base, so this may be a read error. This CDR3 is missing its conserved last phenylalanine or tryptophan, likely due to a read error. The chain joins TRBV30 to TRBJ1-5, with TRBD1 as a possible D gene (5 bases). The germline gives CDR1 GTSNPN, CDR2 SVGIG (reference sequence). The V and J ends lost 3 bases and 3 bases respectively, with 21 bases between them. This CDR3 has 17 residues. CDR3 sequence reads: CAWRKPEGWYDNQPQHL. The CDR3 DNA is TGTGCCTGGAGAAAGCCCGAGGGGTGGTACGACAATCAGCCCCAGCATCTT.

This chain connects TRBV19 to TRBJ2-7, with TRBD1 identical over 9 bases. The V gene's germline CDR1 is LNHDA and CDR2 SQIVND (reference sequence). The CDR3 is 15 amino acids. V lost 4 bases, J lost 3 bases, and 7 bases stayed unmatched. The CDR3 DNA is TGTGCCAGTAGTACTGGGACAGGGAAGTTCTACGAGCAGTACTTC. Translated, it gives CASSTGTGKFYEQYF.

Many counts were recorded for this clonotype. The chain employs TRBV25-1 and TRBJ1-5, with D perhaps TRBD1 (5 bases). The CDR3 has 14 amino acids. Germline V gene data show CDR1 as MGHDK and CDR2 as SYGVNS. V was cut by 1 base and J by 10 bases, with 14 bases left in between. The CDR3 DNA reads TGTGCCAGCAGTGAATTCGGCAGGGAAGGACCCCAGCATTTT. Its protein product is CASSEFGREGPQHF.

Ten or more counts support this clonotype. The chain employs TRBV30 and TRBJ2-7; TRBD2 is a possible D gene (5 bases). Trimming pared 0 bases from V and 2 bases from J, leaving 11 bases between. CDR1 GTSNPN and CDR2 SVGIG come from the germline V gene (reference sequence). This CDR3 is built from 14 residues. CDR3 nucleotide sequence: TGTGCCTGGAGTGTAACCGGAGGACCCTACGAGCAGTACTTC. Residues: CAWSVTGGPYEQYF.

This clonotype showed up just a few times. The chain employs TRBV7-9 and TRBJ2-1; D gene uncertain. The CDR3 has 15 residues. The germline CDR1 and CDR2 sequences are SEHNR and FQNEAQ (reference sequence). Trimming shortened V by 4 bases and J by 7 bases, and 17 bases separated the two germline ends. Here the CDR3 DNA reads TGTGCCAGCAGCTCGACTTTGATCCAAGGTAATGAGCAGTTCTTC. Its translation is CASSSTLIQGNEQFF.

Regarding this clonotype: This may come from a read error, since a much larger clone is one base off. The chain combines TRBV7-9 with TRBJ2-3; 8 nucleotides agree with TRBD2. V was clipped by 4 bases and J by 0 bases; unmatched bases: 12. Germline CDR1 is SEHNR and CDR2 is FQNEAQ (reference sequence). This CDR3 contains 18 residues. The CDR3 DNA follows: TGTGCCAGCAGCTCCGCCGCGGGAGGTTTTTTAAGCACAGATACGCAGTATTTT. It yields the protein CASSSAAGGFLSTDTQYF.

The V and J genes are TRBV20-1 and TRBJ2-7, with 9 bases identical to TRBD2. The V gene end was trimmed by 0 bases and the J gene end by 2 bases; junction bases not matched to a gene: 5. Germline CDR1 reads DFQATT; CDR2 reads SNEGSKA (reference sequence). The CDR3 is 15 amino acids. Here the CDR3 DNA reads TGCAGTGCTAGAGATTGGCCTAGCGGGACCTACGAGCAGTACTTC. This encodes CSARDWPSGTYEQYF.

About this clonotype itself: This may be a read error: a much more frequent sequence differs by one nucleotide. In DNA, the CDR3 is TGTGCCAGCAGTTACCAGATCAGGAGTATGTCAATGGCCCCGCATTTT. It translates to CASSYQIRSMSMAPHF. The gene calls are TRBV6-2 or TRBV6-3 and TRBJ1-5; D call uncertain. The CDR3 runs to 16 residues. Germline CDR1 and CDR2: MNHEY and SVGEGT. V lost 2 bases and J lost 15, with 26 bases in between.